This TCR beta chain stems from a study of T cell responses to AZD1222 COVID-19 vaccine (dated by TCRdb to the early 2020s). Some background on the complete study: TCR sequencing was performed for roughly 250 trial participants, of whom around 200 were given two doses of AZD1222 and approximately 25 were given two doses of MenACWY control vaccine. Trial participants were enrolled by age into subgroups of 18-55, 56-69 and 70-plus years, and roughly 150, 30 and 60 TCR-sequenced participants, respectively, were included in these subgroups.

Concerning this clone itself: The specificity of this receptor is unknown. Qualities for individual bases were not recorded, and no much larger clone is one base off.

Trimming removed 2 bases from V and 3 bases from J; the gene matches leave 11 bases unexplained. The germline V gene sets CDR1 to SGHTA and CDR2 to FQGTGA. The CDR3 holds 20 amino acids from the cysteine to the phenylalanine. The retained sequence is limited to the CDR3, 60 bases, with the frame set at the first base. The research as a whole found: Reportedly, close to half of the unique spike-specific TCRs recognized epitopes lying outside the regions that are mutated in the B.1.351 and B.1.1.7 variants. Because no day 14 peak-response samples were available, repertoires were characterized only after the peak T cell response. In the small 56-69-year group, the increase in depth fell short of significance, most likely because of low power. After two AZD1222 doses, both the breadth and the depth of spike-specific TCRs were significantly higher than at day 0 and than in MenACWY recipients. CD4 TCRs associated with the vaccine covered the entire spike protein, and the dominant responses were in regions 160-218 and 743-854. Most participants were white British and females outnumbered males, and the authors suggested that clonal diversity may have been underestimated. Conclusions about previously exposed vaccinees were limited because only 5 or 6 AZD1222 recipients were SARS-CoV-2 seropositive at baseline.

The CDR3 regions of human TCRbeta chains were analyzed by immunosequencing. The authors' pipeline ran thus. TCRs in the repertoires were matched against a reference library of SARS-CoV-2-specific TCRs that had been generated with the MIRA antigen-specificity platform. Breadth meant the fraction of unique TCRs that were SARS-CoV-2-associated, whereas depth meant the fraction of total T cells that were SARS-CoV-2-associated. Each spike-specific TCR was assigned to its reactive spike region and to a CD4 or CD8 class using the MIRA data. Log10-transformed breadth and depth values were compared by one-way ANOVA with Sidak's multiple comparisons tests. The table comes from immuneACCESS by way of TCRdb, which keeps in-frame sequences with V and J called. Part of the clones is missing from these tables; in studies checked, under half for an unresolved V gene and the rest for unknown reasons. V, J and clone size derive from that table, while D and trimming were established from the DNA sequence. This sample holds 110,000 to 150,000 clones; around 92% were observed only once. The ten largest clones capture around 10% of the sample.

Explained via the paper, the time point label denotes: sample from adult after SARS-CoV-2 infection, after symptom onset. A couple of convalescent COVID-19 patients, sampled after symptom onset from adults with prior SARS-CoV-2 infection, were also TCR-sequenced for comparison. The V gene is TRBV7-3 and the J gene is TRBJ2-1; 15 central bases correspond to TRBD2. This sequence originates from an adult who had recovered from COVID-19. Source: peripheral blood, taken after recovery from COVID-19. DNA sequence: TGTGCCAGCAGCTTACAGGGCCCGGGACTAGCGGGAGGCAACTACAATGAGCAGTTCTTC. Protein translation: CASSLQGPGLAGGNYNEQFF.